This TCR beta chain was identified in a study of Graves' ophthalmopathy and Graves' hyperthyroidism. Study results and limitations: The model predicted progression of ophthalmopathy with a sensitivity of roughly 71%, and its specificity was about 76%.

There are 17 residues in the CDR3. Germline assignment: CDR1 SEHNR and CDR2 FQNEAQ (reference sequence). Trimming left V 3 bases short and J 0 bases short, with 18 bases between. RNA transcripts served as template for amplifying TCR beta CDR3 sequences. RT-PCR with HTBI primers came first, then second-round multiplex PCR. TCRdb passed the multiplex PCR reads through MiXCR, listing each CDR3 protein once. Among around 1.1 million distinct CDR3 sequences listed, about 38% were seen once. Comments on this clonotype: Antigen unknown.

The receptor's source is an adult man with Graves' hyperthyroidism. What was sequenced was peripheral blood or thyroid tissue (not recorded which). V and J are TRBV7-9 and TRBJ2-7; maybe TRBD2 (6 bases). The CDR3 sequence: CASSFGLAGWSSYEQYF. The CDR3 nucleotides are TGTGCCAGCAGCTTCGGGTTGGCGGGATGGAGCTCCTACGAGCAGTACTTC.